The TCR beta chain described here comes from a study of CD8 T cells in ankylosing spondylitis. Study-level results: Roughly 8 highly homologous variants made up a TCR beta motif that seemed to typify ankylosing spondylitis blood.

This clonotype was found a few times. What it binds is not known. Germline V CDR1 and CDR2: DFQATT, SNEGSKA (reference sequence). V shed 1 base and J shed 0 bases, with 6 bases lying between them. CDR3 length: 14 amino acids. TCRdb processed the 5' RACE reads anew with MiXCR; each CDR3 protein has one entry. The sample carries fewer than 350,000 distinct CDR3 sequences, under 14% recorded once. Material: blood, either unsorted or a sorted T cell fraction (not recorded which). The TCR originated in a female donor with ankylosing spondylitis or in good health (not recorded which). The rearrangement links TRBV20-1 to TRBJ2-2; no clear D. The CDR3 region is CSARGISNTGELFF. In nucleotides, the CDR3 is TGCAGTGCTAGAGGGATCTCGAACACCGGGGAGCTGTTTTTT.